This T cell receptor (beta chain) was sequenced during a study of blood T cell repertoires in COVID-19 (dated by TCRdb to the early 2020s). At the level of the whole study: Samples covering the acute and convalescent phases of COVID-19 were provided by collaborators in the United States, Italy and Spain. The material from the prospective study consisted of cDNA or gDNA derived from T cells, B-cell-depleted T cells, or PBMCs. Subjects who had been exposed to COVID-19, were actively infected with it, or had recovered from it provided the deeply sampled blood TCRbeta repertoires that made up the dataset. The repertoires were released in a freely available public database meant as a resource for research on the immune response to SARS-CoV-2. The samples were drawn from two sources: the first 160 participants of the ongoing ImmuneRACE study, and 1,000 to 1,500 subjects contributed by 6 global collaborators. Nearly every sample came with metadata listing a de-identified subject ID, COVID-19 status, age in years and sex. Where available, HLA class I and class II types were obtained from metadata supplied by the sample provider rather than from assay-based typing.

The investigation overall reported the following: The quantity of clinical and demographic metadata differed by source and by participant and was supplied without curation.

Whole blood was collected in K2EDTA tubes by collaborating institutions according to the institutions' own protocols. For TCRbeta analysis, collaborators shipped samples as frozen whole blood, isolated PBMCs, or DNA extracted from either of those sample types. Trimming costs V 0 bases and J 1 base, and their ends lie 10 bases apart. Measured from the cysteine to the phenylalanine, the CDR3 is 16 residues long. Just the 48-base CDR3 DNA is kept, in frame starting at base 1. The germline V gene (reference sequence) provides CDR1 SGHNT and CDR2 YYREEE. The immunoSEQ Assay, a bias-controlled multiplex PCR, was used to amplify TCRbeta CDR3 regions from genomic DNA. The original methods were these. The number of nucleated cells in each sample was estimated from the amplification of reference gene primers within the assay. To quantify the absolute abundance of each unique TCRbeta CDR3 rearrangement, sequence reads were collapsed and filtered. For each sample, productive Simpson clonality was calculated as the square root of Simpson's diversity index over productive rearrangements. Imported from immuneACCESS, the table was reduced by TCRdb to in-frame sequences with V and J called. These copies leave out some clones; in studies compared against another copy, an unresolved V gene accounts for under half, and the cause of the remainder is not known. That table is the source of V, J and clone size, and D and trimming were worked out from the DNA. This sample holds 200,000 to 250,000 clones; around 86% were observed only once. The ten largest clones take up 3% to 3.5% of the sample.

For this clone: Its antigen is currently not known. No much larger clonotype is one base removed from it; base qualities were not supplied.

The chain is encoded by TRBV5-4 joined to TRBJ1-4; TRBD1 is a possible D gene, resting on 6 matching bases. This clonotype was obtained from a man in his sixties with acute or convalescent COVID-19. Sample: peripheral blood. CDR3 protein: CASSLGGRGTNEKLFF. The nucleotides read TGTGCCAGCAGCTTGGGGGGCAGGGGAACTAATGAAAAACTGTTTTTT.